This T cell receptor (beta chain) originates from a study of blood T cell repertoires in COVID-19. Background on the study: Spain, Italy and the United States supplied samples that represented acute and convalescent COVID-19.

CDR1 is MNHEY and CDR2 is SVGEGT in the germline V gene. The V gene end was trimmed by 2 bases and the J gene end by 9 bases; junction bases not matched to a gene: 12. The CDR3 length is 18 residues. Libraries were prepared by immunoSEQ multiplex PCR; TCRdb keeps only in-frame clonotypes and omits some of them. The repertoire includes roughly 350,000 clones, about 87% of them detected once, and roughly 6% sits in the top ten. The rearrangement joins TRBV6-2 or TRBV6-3 to TRBJ2-1; 14 bases are shared with TRBD2. This TCR derives from a woman aged 45 to 65 with COVID-19, enrolled during active disease. Material for sequencing was peripheral blood. The CDR3 region has the DNA TGTGCCAGCAGTTACCTTACCCCGGGACTAGCGGGAGAGGTTGAGCAGTTCTTC. Residues: CASSYLTPGLAGEVEQFF.